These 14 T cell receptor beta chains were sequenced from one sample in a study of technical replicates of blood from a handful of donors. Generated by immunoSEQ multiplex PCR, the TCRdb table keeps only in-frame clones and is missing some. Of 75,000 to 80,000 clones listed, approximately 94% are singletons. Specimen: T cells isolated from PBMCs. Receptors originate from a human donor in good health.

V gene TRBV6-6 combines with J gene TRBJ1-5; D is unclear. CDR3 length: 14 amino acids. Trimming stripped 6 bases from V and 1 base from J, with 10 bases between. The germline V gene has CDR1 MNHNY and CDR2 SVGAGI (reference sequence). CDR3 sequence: CASREQWSNQPQHF. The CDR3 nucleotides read TGTGCCAGCAGAGAACAGTGGAGCAATCAGCCCCAGCATTTT.

CDR3 protein: CASSVGSGSGANVLTF. CDR3 DNA: TGTGCCAGCAGCGTAGGTTCGGGCTCTGGGGCCAACGTCCTGACTTTC. The chain uses TRBV9 and TRBJ2-6; no reliable D call. CDR1 and CDR2 (germline): SGDLS, YYNGEE. Deletions cut 0 bases from V and 0 bases from J, with 7 bases between. The CDR3 contains 16 residues.

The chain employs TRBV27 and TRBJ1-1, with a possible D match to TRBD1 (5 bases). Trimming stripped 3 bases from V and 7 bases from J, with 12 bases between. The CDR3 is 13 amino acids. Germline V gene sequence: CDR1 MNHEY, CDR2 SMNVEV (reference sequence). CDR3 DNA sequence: TGTGCCAGCAGTTTTTCCAGGGTTGGTGAAGCTTTCTTT. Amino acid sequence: CASSFSRVGEAFF.

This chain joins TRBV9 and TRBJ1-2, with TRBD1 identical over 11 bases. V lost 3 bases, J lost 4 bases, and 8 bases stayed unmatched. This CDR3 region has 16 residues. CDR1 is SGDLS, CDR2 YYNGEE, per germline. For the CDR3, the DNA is TGTGCCAGCAGCGCAGCCTCCGGGACAGGGGGCTATGGCTACACCTTC. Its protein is CASSAASGTGGYGYTF.

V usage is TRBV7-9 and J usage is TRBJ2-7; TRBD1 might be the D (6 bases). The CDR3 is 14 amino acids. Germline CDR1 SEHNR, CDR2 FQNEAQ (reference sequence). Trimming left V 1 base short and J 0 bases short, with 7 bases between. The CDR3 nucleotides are TGTGCCAGCAGCTTAGACAGGGTCTCCTACGAGCAGTACTTC. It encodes CASSLDRVSYEQYF.

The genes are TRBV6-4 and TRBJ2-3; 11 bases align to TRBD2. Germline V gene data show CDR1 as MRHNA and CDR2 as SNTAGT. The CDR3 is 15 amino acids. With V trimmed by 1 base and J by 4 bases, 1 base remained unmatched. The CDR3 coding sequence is TGTGCCAGCAGTGACTTAGCGGGAGGGCCAGATACGCAGTATTTT. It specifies CASSDLAGGPDTQYF.

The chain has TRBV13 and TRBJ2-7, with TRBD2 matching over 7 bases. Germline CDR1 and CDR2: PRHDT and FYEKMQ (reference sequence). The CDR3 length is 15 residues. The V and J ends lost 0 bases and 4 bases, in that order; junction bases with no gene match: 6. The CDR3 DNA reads TGTGCCAGCAGCTTAGGGCTAGCGGAGACGTACGAGCAGTACTTC. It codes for CASSLGLAETYEQYF.

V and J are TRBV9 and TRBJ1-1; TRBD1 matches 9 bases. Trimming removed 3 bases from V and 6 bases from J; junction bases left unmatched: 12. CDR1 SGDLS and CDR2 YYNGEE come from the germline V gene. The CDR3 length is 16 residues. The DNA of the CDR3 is TGTGCCAGCAGCGGGCGGACAGGGGTCGTGGACTCTGAAGCTTTCTTT. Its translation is CASSGRTGVVDSEAFF. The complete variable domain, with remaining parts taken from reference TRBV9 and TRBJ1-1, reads DSGVTQTPKHLITATGQRVTLRCSPRSGDLSVYWYQQSLDQGLQFLIQYYNGEERAKGNILERFSAQQFPDLHSELNLSSLELGDSALYFCASSGRTGVVDSEAFFGQGTRLTVV.

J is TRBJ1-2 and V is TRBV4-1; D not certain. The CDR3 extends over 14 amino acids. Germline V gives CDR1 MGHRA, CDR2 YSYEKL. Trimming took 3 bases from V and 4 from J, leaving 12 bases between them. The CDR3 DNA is TGCGCCAGCAGCCATCGCGGCGGATCCTATGGCTACACCTTC. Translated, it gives CASSHRGGSYGYTF.

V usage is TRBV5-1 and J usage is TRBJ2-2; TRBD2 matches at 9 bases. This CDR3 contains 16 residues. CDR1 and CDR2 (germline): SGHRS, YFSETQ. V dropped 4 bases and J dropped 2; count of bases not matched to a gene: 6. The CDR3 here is CASSIELAGNTGELFF. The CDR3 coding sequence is TGCGCCAGCAGCATAGAACTAGCGGGTAACACCGGGGAGCTGTTTTTT.

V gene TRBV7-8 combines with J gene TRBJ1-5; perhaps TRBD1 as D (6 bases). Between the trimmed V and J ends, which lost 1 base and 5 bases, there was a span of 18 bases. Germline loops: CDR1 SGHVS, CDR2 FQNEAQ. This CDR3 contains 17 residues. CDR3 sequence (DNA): TGTGCCAGCAGCTTAGTATGGGAGGGGGTGATTGATCAGCCCCAGCATTTT. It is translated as CASSLVWEGVIDQPQHF.

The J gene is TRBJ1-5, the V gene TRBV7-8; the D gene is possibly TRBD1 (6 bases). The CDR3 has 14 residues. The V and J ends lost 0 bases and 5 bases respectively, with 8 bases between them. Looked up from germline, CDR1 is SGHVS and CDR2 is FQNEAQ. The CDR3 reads CASSLADRYQPQHF. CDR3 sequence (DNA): TGTGCCAGCAGCTTAGCCGACAGGTATCAGCCCCAGCATTTT.

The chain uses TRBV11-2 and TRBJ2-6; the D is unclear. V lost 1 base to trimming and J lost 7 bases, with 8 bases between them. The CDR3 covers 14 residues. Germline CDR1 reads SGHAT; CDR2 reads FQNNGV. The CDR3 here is CASSLAQTANVLTF. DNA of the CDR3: TGTGCCAGCAGCTTAGCACAGACCGCCAACGTCCTGACTTTC.

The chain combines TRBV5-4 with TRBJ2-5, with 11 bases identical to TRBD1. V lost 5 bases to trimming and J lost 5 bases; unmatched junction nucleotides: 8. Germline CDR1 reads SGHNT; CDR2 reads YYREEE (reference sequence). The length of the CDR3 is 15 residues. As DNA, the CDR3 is TGTGCCAGCAGAAATGGACAGGGGGCCTCGGAGACCCAGTACTTC. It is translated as CASRNGQGASETQYF.